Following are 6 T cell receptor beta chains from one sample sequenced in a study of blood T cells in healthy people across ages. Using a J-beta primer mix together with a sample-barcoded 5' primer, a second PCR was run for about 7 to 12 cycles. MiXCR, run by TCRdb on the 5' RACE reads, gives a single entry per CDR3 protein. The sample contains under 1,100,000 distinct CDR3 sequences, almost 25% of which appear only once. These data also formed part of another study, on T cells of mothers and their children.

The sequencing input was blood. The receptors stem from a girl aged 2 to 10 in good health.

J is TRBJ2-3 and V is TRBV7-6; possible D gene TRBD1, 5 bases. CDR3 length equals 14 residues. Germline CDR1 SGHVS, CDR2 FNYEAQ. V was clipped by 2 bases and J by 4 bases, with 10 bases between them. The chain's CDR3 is CASSLSGAPDTQYF. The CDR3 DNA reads TGTGCCAGCAGCTTATCTGGGGCGCCAGATACGCAGTATTTT.

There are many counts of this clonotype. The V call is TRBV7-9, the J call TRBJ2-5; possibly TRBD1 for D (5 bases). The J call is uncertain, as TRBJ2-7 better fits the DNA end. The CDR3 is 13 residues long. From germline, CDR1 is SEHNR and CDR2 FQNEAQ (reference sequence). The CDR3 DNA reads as TGTGCCAGCAGCTTAACCCAGGGCTACGAGCAGTACTTC. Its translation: CASSLTQGYEQYF.

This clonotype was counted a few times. The CDR3 is CASWAPPNEQFF. CDR3 coding DNA: TGTGCCAGCTGGGCCCCCCCCAATGAGCAGTTCTTC. The chain links TRBV6-5 to TRBJ2-5; D call uncertain. With the DNA end fitting TRBJ2-1 better, the J assignment may be wrong. Germline CDR1 and CDR2: MNHEY and SVGAGI. CDR3 length: 12 amino acids.

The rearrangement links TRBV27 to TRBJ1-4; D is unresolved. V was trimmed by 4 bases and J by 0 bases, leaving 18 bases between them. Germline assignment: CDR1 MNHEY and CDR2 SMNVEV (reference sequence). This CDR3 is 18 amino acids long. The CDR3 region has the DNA TGTGCCAGCAGTTGGAAGGAGGGCCTCGTTCCAACTAATGAAAAACTGTTTTTT. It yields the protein CASSWKEGLVPTNEKLFF.

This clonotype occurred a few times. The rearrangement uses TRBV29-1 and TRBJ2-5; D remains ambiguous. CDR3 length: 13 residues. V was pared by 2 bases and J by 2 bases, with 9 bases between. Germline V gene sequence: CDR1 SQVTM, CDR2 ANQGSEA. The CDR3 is CSVEPWAQETQYF. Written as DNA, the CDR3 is TGCAGCGTTGAACCGTGGGCTCAAGAGACCCAGTACTTC.

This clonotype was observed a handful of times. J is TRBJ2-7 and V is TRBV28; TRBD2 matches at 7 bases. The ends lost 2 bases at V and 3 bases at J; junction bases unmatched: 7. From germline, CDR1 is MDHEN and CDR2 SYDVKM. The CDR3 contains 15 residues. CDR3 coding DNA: TGTGCCAGCAGTTTAAATGAGAAGCGGGACTACGAGCAGTACTTC. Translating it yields CASSLNEKRDYEQYF.